These T cell receptor beta chains were read from a single sample in a study of blood T cells in healthy people across ages. Each CDR3 protein gets one entry after TCRdb re-called the 5' RACE reads with MiXCR. This table has around 1,000,000 distinct CDR3 sequences, under 30% appearing once. These data are also associated with another study on T cells of mothers and their children.

The source material was blood. The receptors derive from a girl aged 2 to 10 in good health. Both conserved end residues are part of each CDR3. D genes are given only for firm matches. Clone size is not always given. Where it is, it says once, few, many or a class for expanded clones.

CDR3 protein: CASGLPSSGGYYNEQFF
CDR3 DNA: TGTGCTAGTGGTTTGCCGTCTAGCGGGGGATACTACAATGAGCAGTTCTTC
clone size: NA
D gene: TRBD2
J gene: TRBJ2-1
V gene: TRBV12-5

CDR3 protein: CATVREGYNEQFF
CDR3 DNA: TGTGCCACCGTGAGGGAGGGCTACAATGAGCAGTTCTTC
clone size: NA
D gene: TRBD2
J gene: TRBJ2-1
V gene: TRBV24-1

CDR3 protein: CSVEAGSVGYTF
CDR3 DNA: TGCAGCGTTGAAGCCGGGTCAGTAGGGTACACCTTC
clone size: NA
D gene: NA
J gene: TRBJ1-2
V gene: TRBV29-1

CDR3 protein: CASSLVTRLSYEQYF
CDR3 DNA: TGTGCCAGCAGCTTGGTAACCAGGCTGTCCTACGAGCAGTACTTC
clone size: few
D gene: NA
J gene: TRBJ2-7
V gene: TRBV5-6

CDR3 protein: CSVVGLTAQETQYF
CDR3 DNA: TGCAGCGTTGTTGGCTTGACAGCACAAGAGACCCAGTACTTC
clone size: few
D gene: NA
J gene: TRBJ2-5
V gene: TRBV29-1

CDR3 protein: CASRYPLPSYEQYF
CDR3 DNA: TGTGCCAGCAGATACCCGTTGCCTTCCTACGAGCAGTACTTC
clone size: few
D gene: NA
J gene: TRBJ2-7
V gene: TRBV21-1

CDR3 protein: CASSKRGSYGYTF
CDR3 DNA: TGTGCCAGCAGCAAAAGGGGATCCTATGGCTACACCTTC
clone size: few
D gene: NA
J gene: TRBJ1-2
V gene: TRBV21-1

CDR3 protein: CASSVGGLVYEQYF
CDR3 DNA: TGTGCCAGCAGCGTAGGAGGGTTAGTTTACGAGCAGTACTTC
clone size: many
D gene: NA
J gene: TRBJ2-7
V gene: TRBV9

CDR3 protein: CASSYSSSGLADNEQFF
CDR3 DNA: TGTGCCAGCAGTTACTCTTCATCCGGACTAGCGGACAATGAGCAGTTCTTC
clone size: NA
D gene: TRBD2
J gene: TRBJ2-1
V gene: TRBV6-5

CDR3 protein: CSVNRGTQETQYF
CDR3 DNA: TGCAGCGTTAATCGGGGTACCCAAGAGACCCAGTACTTC
clone size: NA
D gene: NA
J gene: TRBJ2-5
V gene: TRBV29-1

CDR3 protein: CASAPEPEETQYF
CDR3 DNA: TGTGCCAGCGCCCCGGAGCCCGAAGAGACCCAGTACTTC
clone size: few
D gene: NA
J gene: TRBJ2-5
V gene: TRBV3-1

CDR3 protein: CSVGTGDPGELFF
CDR3 DNA: TGCAGCGTTGGCACAGGGGACCCCGGGGAGCTGTTTTTT
clone size: NA
D gene: TRBD1
J gene: TRBJ2-2
V gene: TRBV29-1

CDR3 protein: CASSLVWSIQYF
CDR3 DNA: TGTGCCAGCAGCTTAGTATGGTCGATCCAGTACTTC
clone size: NA
D gene: NA
J gene: TRBJ2-5
V gene: TRBV11-2

CDR3 protein: CASSEGTVLNEQFF
CDR3 DNA: TGCGCCAGCAGTGAAGGGACGGTGCTCAATGAGCAGTTCTTC
clone size: NA
D gene: NA
J gene: TRBJ2-1
V gene: TRBV10-1

CDR3 protein: CSARGLAGSYQETQYF
CDR3 DNA: TGCAGTGCTAGGGGGCTAGCGGGATCGTACCAAGAGACCCAGTACTTC
clone size: NA
D gene: TRBD2
J gene: TRBJ2-5
V gene: TRBV20-1

CDR3 protein: CSARVEASGTGELFF
CDR3 DNA: TGCAGTGCTAGAGTAGAGGCTAGCGGGACCGGGGAGCTGTTTTTT
clone size: few
D gene: TRBD2
J gene: TRBJ2-2
V gene: TRBV20-1

CDR3 protein: CSVVGGITDTQYF
CDR3 DNA: TGCAGCGTTGTCGGAGGGATTACAGATACGCAGTATTTT
clone size: NA
D gene: NA
J gene: TRBJ2-3
V gene: TRBV29-1

CDR3 protein: CASSQGTGGAGAKNTEAFF
CDR3 DNA: TGCGCCAGCAGCCAAGGGACAGGGGGCGCCGGTGCCAAGAACACTGAAGCTTTCTTT
clone size: NA
D gene: TRBD1
J gene: TRBJ1-1
V gene: TRBV4-1

CDR3 protein: CASSLSAGAEAFF
CDR3 DNA: TGTGCCAGCAGTTTATCTGCAGGGGCTGAAGCTTTCTTT
clone size: few
D gene: NA
J gene: TRBJ1-1
V gene: TRBV12-3/TRBV12-4

CDR3 protein: CASSSRHTGELFF
CDR3 DNA: TGTGCCAGCAGCTCAAGACACACCGGGGAGCTGTTTTTT
clone size: NA
D gene: NA
J gene: TRBJ2-2
V gene: TRBV7-2

CDR3 protein: CSAQSTGKSYEQYF
CDR3 DNA: TGCAGTGCCCAATCCACAGGGAAAAGCTACGAGCAGTACTTC
clone size: NA
D gene: NA
J gene: TRBJ2-7
V gene: TRBV20-1

CDR3 protein: CASSLGRDREQFF
CDR3 DNA: TGTGCCAGCAGCTTGGGACGAGACAGGGAGCAGTTCTTC
clone size: few
D gene: NA
J gene: TRBJ2-1
V gene: TRBV5-6

CDR3 protein: CASSLGADNEQFF
CDR3 DNA: TGCGCCAGCAGCTTGGGCGCGGACAATGAGCAGTTCTTC
clone size: many
D gene: NA
J gene: TRBJ2-1
V gene: TRBV5-1

CDR3 protein: CASGLSGTHGYTF
CDR3 DNA: TGTGCTAGTGGTTTATCGGGTACCCATGGCTACACCTTC
clone size: few
D gene: NA
J gene: TRBJ1-2
V gene: TRBV12-5

CDR3 protein: CASSQESMTTGELFF
CDR3 DNA: TGCGCCAGCAGCCAAGAATCGATGACCACCGGGGAGCTGTTTTTT
clone size: few
D gene: NA
J gene: TRBJ2-2
V gene: TRBV4-1

CDR3 protein: CASSLGGNGPMGYTF
CDR3 DNA: TGTGCCAGCAGCTTAGGCGGGAACGGACCTATGGGCTACACCTTC
clone size: few
D gene: NA
J gene: TRBJ1-2
V gene: TRBV11-2

CDR3 protein: CASSLWPSTDTQYF
CDR3 DNA: TGTGCCAGCAGTTTGTGGCCCAGCACAGATACGCAGTATTTT
clone size: NA
D gene: NA
J gene: TRBJ2-3
V gene: TRBV27

CDR3 protein: CSVRQIAKNIQYF
CDR3 DNA: TGCAGCGTTCGACAGATAGCCAAAAACATTCAGTACTTC
clone size: NA
D gene: NA
J gene: TRBJ2-4
V gene: TRBV29-1

CDR3 protein: CASSPLLGRKDTDTQYF
CDR3 DNA: TGTGCCAGCAGTCCCCTATTAGGGCGGAAAGACACAGATACGCAGTATTTT
clone size: few
D gene: NA
J gene: TRBJ2-3
V gene: TRBV12-3/TRBV12-4

CDR3 protein: CASSYWTGDTGELFF
CDR3 DNA: TGTGCCAGCAGCTACTGGACGGGTGACACCGGGGAGCTGTTTTTT
clone size: once
D gene: NA
J gene: TRBJ2-2
V gene: TRBV11-3

CDR3 protein: CSVASSTDTQYF
CDR3 DNA: TGCAGCGTCGCCTCAAGCACAGATACGCAGTATTTT
clone size: NA
D gene: NA
J gene: TRBJ2-3
V gene: TRBV29-1

CDR3 protein: CASSATGGGDEKLFF
CDR3 DNA: TGTGCCAGCAGCGCCACAGGGGGCGGAGATGAAAAACTGTTTTTT
clone size: many
D gene: TRBD1
J gene: TRBJ1-4
V gene: TRBV11-2

CDR3 protein: CASSLTGSGTQYF
CDR3 DNA: TGTGCCAGCAGTTTAACAGGGTCCGGGACCCAGTACTTC
clone size: few
D gene: NA
J gene: TRBJ2-5
V gene: TRBV12-3/TRBV12-4

CDR3 protein: CASSRDSTAYEQYF
CDR3 DNA: TGTGCCAGCAGCCGGGACAGCACTGCCTACGAGCAGTACTTC
clone size: NA
D gene: TRBD1
J gene: TRBJ2-7
V gene: TRBV7-9

CDR3 protein: CSALQDRDYGYTF
CDR3 DNA: TGCAGTGCACTACAAGACAGGGACTATGGCTACACCTTC
clone size: few
D gene: TRBD1
J gene: TRBJ1-2
V gene: TRBV20-1

CDR3 protein: CASSRLAGVPTDTQYF
CDR3 DNA: TGTGCCAGCAGTAGACTAGCGGGGGTACCCACAGATACGCAGTATTTT
clone size: few
D gene: TRBD2
J gene: TRBJ2-3
V gene: TRBV6-1

CDR3 protein: CASSSSDFGRRTQYF
CDR3 DNA: TGTGCCAGCAGTTCTTCCGACTTCGGACGGAGGACCCAGTACTTC
clone size: NA
D gene: NA
J gene: TRBJ2-5
V gene: TRBV12-3/TRBV12-4

CDR3 protein: CATQGRPGTDTQYF
CDR3 DNA: TGTGCCACCCAAGGGAGGCCTGGCACAGATACGCAGTATTTT
clone size: NA
D gene: NA
J gene: TRBJ2-3
V gene: TRBV24-1

CDR3 protein: CASSSLTGESNEKLFF
CDR3 DNA: TGTGCCAGCAGTTCTCTCACTGGGGAATCTAATGAAAAACTGTTTTTT
clone size: NA
D gene: NA
J gene: TRBJ1-4
V gene: TRBV28

CDR3 protein: CASSPGLTEQYF
CDR3 DNA: TGCGCCAGCAGCCCAGGACTAACCGAGCAGTACTTC
clone size: few
D gene: NA
J gene: TRBJ2-7
V gene: TRBV4-1

CDR3 protein: CASSVHGTGGNEQFF
CDR3 DNA: TGCGCCAGCAGCGTACACGGGACAGGAGGAAATGAGCAGTTCTTC
clone size: NA
D gene: TRBD1
J gene: TRBJ2-1
V gene: TRBV5-1

CDR3 protein: CAIRGHETRYEQYF
CDR3 DNA: TGTGCCATCAGGGGACACGAGACCCGCTACGAGCAGTACTTC
clone size: few
D gene: NA
J gene: TRBJ2-7
V gene: TRBV10-3

CDR3 protein: CSAAPGTSGQETQYF
CDR3 DNA: TGCAGTGCGGCGCCCGGGACTAGCGGGCAAGAGACCCAGTACTTC
clone size: NA
D gene: TRBD2
J gene: TRBJ2-5
V gene: TRBV20-1

CDR3 protein: CASGTGGKASPLHF
CDR3 DNA: TGTGCTAGTGGAACAGGGGGCAAAGCATCACCCCTCCACTTT
clone size: few
D gene: TRBD1
J gene: TRBJ1-6
V gene: TRBV12-5

CDR3 protein: CAISAEDYEQYF
CDR3 DNA: TGTGCCATCAGTGCCGAGGACTACGAGCAGTACTTC
clone size: few
D gene: NA
J gene: TRBJ2-7
V gene: TRBV10-3

CDR3 protein: CANSEWDRSGGYTF
CDR3 DNA: TGTGCCAACAGTGAATGGGACAGGTCGGGTGGCTACACCTTC
clone size: NA
D gene: TRBD1
J gene: TRBJ1-2
V gene: TRBV6-1

CDR3 protein: CASSNHRGGAYEQYF
CDR3 DNA: TGTGCCAGCAGCAACCACAGGGGGGGTGCCTACGAGCAGTACTTC
clone size: NA
D gene: NA
J gene: TRBJ2-7
V gene: TRBV7-2

CDR3 protein: CASSEGSSPSQETQYF
CDR3 DNA: TGTGCCAGCAGTGAAGGTAGCAGCCCCTCACAAGAGACCCAGTACTTC
clone size: NA
D gene: NA
J gene: TRBJ2-5
V gene: TRBV2